One T cell receptor (beta chain) is described in this entry. Its antigen target is currently unknown. No base qualities exist here, and no much larger clone lies one base off it. This sample is drawn from a study of OX40 agonist ivuxolimab in advanced cancers. About the full investigation: Ivuxolimab was a fully human IgG2 agonistic monoclonal antibody targeting the costimulatory receptor OX40 (CD134). The purpose of peripheral TCRbeta sequencing was to test whether ivuxolimab changed TCR sequence diversity and led to clonal T-cell expansion. Intravenous ivuxolimab was administered to patients every 2 weeks at six dose levels: 0.01, 0.1, 0.3, 1.5, 3 and 10 mg/kg. Among the approximately 54 dose-escalation patients, about 20 had hepatocellular carcinoma, roughly 15 melanoma, 9 renal cell carcinoma and 9 head and neck cancer. Prior anti-PD-1, anti-PD-L1 or anti-CTLA-4 therapy was permitted, and 30% to 45% of dose-escalation patients had received checkpoint inhibitors. The paper covers the monotherapy dose-escalation part of the phase I ivuxolimab trial, which included N of about 56 patients. In the dose-escalation cohort, around four fifths of patients were male, and the mean age was around 65 years with a range of roughly 20 to 80. Partial responses were achieved by three dose-escalation patients, of whom one had hepatocellular carcinoma and two had cutaneous melanoma.

Study-level results and caveats: After ivuxolimab, CD8+ T cells had more expanded clones than CD4+ T cells on average. Low levels of normalized T-cell clonal expansion were also seen in some patients who did not respond. At doses of 0.1 to 3.0 mg/kg, clonal expansion of both CD4+ and CD8+ blood T cells was observed from baseline to week 6. Antigen specificity was not determined for the clonally expanded peripheral T cells. In the 0.1-3.0 mg/kg groups, partial responders had among the lowest normalized peripheral clonal expansion, particularly in CD8+ T cells.

To sequence the TCRbeta CDR3 region, genomic DNA was isolated from the sorted cells. The immunoSEQ Assay was used to sequence the TCRbeta CDR3 regions. As stored in TCRdb, this immuneACCESS dataset retains in-frame rearrangements with V and J assigned. A fraction of the clones does not appear; measured against another copy, unresolved V genes explain less than half of the discrepancy, and the remainder lacks a known reason. This sample is represented by some 80,000 clones; roughly 92% of them were singletons. The ten largest clones represent roughly 0.6% of the sample. Trimming at the junction amounts to 3 bases on V and 0 bases on J, and the germline ends lie 18 bases apart. CDR1 MGHRA and CDR2 YSYEKL were looked up in the germline V gene. Inclusive of the bounding cysteine and phenylalanine, the CDR3 is 18 residues long. Kept here is only the CDR3 DNA, which spans 54 bases and is read in frame from base 1.

Patients with a history of autoimmune disease or receiving systemic immunosuppression were excluded from the trial. Peripheral blood for TCR sequencing was drawn from every dose cohort at baseline, at cycle 4 day 1 and at cycle 7 day 1. Samples were obtained from an open-label, multicenter, first-in-human phase I dose-escalation trial of ivuxolimab. Adults with locally advanced or metastatic melanoma, renal cell carcinoma, hepatocellular carcinoma or head and neck squamous cell carcinoma were enrolled in the trial. Before TCR sequencing, CD4+ T cells and CD8+ T cells were sorted from peripheral blood as separate populations.

The starting material was CD4+ or CD8+ T cells sorted from blood, obtained in a trial of the OX40 agonist ivuxolimab. Recombination joined TRBV4-1 with TRBJ2-1; TRBD2 is possibly the D segment (5 matching bases). The TCR sequence derives from an adult with an advanced solid tumor such as melanoma, head and neck, liver or kidney cancer. The bases are TGCGCCAGCAGCCATACCTCCGGACTCCCGAGCTCCTACAATGAGCAGTTCTTC. It specifies CASSHTSGLPSSYNEQFF.